Sequencing of this TCR beta chain was carried out in a study of OX40 agonist ivuxolimab in advanced cancers. Across the whole study: Given to patients was ivuxolimab, an agonistic anti-OX40 (CD134) antibody. Partial responses were achieved by three patients, one with hepatocellular carcinoma and two with cutaneous melanoma.

The germline CDR1 and CDR2 sequences are SGHTS and YDEGEE. This CDR3 is 16 amino acids long. Trimming stripped 3 bases from V and 3 bases from J, with 17 bases between. As concerns this clone: Its antigen is undetermined.

Using immunoSEQ multiplex PCR, the repertoire was profiled, and TCRdb retains in-frame clones only, with some absent. The sample carries some 46,000 clones, around 80% recorded once. General study findings and limits: Some patients who did not respond also had low normalized T-cell clonal expansion.

The sequence was collected from an adult with an advanced solid tumor such as melanoma, head and neck, liver or kidney cancer. The sample was CD4+ or CD8+ T cells sorted from blood, taken in a trial of the OX40 agonist ivuxolimab. This chain joins TRBV5-8 and TRBJ2-3; D possibly corresponds to TRBD1 (5 bases). The CDR3 loop is CASSYKDVGETDTQYF. The DNA of the CDR3 is TGTGCCAGCAGCTATAAGGATGTAGGGGAAACAGATACGCAGTATTTT.